These 6 T cell receptor beta chains share one sample of origin, sequenced in a study of human T cells and chemical hapten exposure. TCRdb itself ran the RACE reads through MiXCR, one entry per CDR3 protein. The table records around 110,000 distinct CDR3 sequences, over 9% of them present only once. The time point denotes: patch test 3, about 24 weeks after DPC sensitization. Indicated treatment: therapeutic diphenylcyclopropenone sensitization with weekly scalp DPC. This sample comprised whole blood, obtained in connection with sensitization to the hapten diphenylcyclopropenone (DPC). The receptors here all came from a woman aged 45-59 years with alopecia areata. Some clones in this sample may be carry-over from other donors' samples.

Only a few counts were recorded for this clonotype. V gene TRBV10-1 combines with J gene TRBJ2-7; D possibly corresponds to TRBD2 (5 bases). This CDR3 has 18 residues. The V gene lost 6 bases and the J gene lost 3 bases, with 27 bases spanning the gap. In germline, CDR1 is WNHNN, CDR2 SYGVQD (reference sequence). The CDR3 DNA follows: TGCGCCAGCAGCGCCGTAATCTGGCTGAGGGAAGCCGACTACGAGCAGTACTTC. It specifies CASSAVIWLREADYEQYF.

The chain links TRBV10-3 to TRBJ2-3, with TRBD2 as a possible D gene (5 bases). Germline CDR1 ENHRY, CDR2 SYGVKD. Trimming pared 6 bases from V and 3 bases from J, leaving 10 bases between. The CDR3 covers 13 residues. CDR3 amino acids: CAIRGRETDTQYF. The CDR3 bases are TGTGCCATCAGGGGCCGGGAAACAGATACGCAGTATTTT.

This rearrangement joins TRBV6-5 to TRBJ2-7, with D hard to call. V was trimmed by 5 bases and J by 6 bases, leaving 14 bases between them. Per germline, CDR1 MNHEY and CDR2 SVGAGI. This CDR3 is 13 amino acids long. The CDR3, as DNA: TGTGCCAGCAGTCTCGATCGGACGGGCGAGCAGTACTTC. Translated: CASSLDRTGEQYF.

This clonotype was counted many times. J is TRBJ2-5 and V is TRBV29-1; unclear D gene. The CDR3 runs to 13 residues. V lost 1 base, J lost 1 base, and 7 bases lay in between. Per germline, CDR1 SQVTM and CDR2 ANQGSEA. CDR3 sequence (DNA): TGCAGCGTTGAAGCCCGCCGCCAAGAGACCCAGTACTTC. Protein: CSVEARRQETQYF.

The table lists this clonotype with a few counts. V usage is TRBV25-1 and J usage is TRBJ2-3, with a weak D call TRBD2 (6 bases). Trimming took off 6 bases at V and 2 bases at J, with 15 bases between the two ends. The germline gives CDR1 MGHDK, CDR2 SYGVNS. This CDR3 is 15 amino acids long. The DNA of the CDR3 is TGTGCCAGCAGCCGCCATACGGGAGTCACAGATACGCAGTATTTT. It encodes CASSRHTGVTDTQYF.

This clonotype was picked up many times. The rearrangement links TRBV20-1 to TRBJ2-6, with 8 bases lining up with TRBD1. The CDR3 is made up of 15 amino acids. The junction had 6 bases not matched to a gene; V was cut back by 5 bases and J by 3 bases. The germline CDR1 and CDR2 sequences are DFQATT and SNEGSKA (reference sequence). The CDR3 bases are TGCAGTGCTGGACAGGGTTTGAGTGGGGCCAACGTCCTGACTTTC. It is translated as CSAGQGLSGANVLTF.